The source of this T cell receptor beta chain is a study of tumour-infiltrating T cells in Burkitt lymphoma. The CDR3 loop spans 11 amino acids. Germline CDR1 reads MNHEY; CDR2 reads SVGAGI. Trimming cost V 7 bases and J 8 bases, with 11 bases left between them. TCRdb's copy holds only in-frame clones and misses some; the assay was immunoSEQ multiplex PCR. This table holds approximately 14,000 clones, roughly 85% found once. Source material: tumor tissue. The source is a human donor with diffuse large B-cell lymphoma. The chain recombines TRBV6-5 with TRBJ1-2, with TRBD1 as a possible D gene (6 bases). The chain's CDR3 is CASTGGVGYTF. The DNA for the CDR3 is TGTGCCAGCACTGGGGGCGTAGGCTACACCTTC.